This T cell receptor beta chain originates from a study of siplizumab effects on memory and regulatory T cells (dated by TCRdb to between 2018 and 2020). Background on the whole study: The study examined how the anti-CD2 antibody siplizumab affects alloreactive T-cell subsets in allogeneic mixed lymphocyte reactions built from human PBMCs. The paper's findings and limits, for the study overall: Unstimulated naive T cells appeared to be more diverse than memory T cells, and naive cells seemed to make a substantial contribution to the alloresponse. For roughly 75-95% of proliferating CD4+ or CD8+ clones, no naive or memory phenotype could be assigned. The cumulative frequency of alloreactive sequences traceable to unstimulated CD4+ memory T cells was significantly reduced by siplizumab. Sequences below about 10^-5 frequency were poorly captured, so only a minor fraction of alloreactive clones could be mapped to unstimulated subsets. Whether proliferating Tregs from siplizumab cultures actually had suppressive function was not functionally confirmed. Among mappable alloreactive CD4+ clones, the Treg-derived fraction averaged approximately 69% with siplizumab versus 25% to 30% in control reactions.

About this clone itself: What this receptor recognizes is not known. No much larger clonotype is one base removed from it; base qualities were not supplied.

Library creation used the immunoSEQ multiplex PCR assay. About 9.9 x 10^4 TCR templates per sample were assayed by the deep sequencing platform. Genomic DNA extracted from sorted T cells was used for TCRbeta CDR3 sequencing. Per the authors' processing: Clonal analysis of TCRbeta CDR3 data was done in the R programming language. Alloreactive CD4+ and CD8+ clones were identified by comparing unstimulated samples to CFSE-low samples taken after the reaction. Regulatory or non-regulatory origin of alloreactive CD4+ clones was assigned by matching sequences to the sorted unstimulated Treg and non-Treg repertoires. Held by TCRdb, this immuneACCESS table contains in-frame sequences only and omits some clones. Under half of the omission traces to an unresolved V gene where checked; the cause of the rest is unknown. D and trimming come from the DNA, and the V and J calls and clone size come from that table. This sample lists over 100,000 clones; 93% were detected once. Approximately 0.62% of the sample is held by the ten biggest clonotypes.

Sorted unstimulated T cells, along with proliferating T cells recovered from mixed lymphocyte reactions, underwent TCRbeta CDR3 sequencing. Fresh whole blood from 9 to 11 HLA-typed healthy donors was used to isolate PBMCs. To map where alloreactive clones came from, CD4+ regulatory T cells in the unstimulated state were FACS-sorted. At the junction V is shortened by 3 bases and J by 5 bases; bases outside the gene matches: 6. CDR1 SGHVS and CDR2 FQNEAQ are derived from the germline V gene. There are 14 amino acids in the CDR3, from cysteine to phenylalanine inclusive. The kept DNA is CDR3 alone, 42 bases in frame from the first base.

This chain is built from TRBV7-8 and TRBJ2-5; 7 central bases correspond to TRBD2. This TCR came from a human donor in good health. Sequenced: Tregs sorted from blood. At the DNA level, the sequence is TGTGCCAGCAGCTTGGGCGGGAGAAGGGAGACCCAGTACTTC. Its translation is CASSLGGRRETQYF.